This T cell receptor (beta chain) appears in the sequencing data of a study of T cell repertoires in cytomegalovirus infection. The CDR3 has 14 residues. The ends lost 6 bases at V and 4 bases at J; junction bases unmatched: 5. In germline, CDR1 is MNHEY, CDR2 SMNVEV (reference sequence). TCRdb recomputed calls from the reads with MiXCR, one row per CDR3 protein. The repertoire holds approximately 500,000 distinct CDR3 sequences, with approximately 17% as singletons. This clonotype was seen ten or more times. The chain couples TRBV27 to TRBJ1-1; 10 bases line up with TRBD1. This clonotype originated in a human donor in good health (CMV status not recorded). Some clones in this sample may be carry-over from other donors' samples. The specimen was CD8+ T cells from PBMCs. CDR3 amino acids: CASSPGQGVTEAFF. The CDR3 DNA sequence: TGTGCCAGCAGCCCCGGACAGGGGGTCACTGAAGCTTTCTTT.